This TCR beta chain was captured by sequencing in a study of tumor-infiltrating lymphocytes in primary liver carcinoma. Overall study context: Samples returned roughly 3.5 to 8 million productive TCRbeta reads, a yield that was similar across tissue types.

Total RNA amounting to around 530 ng was the source from which TCR beta cDNA was made with a constant-region primer. Each TCR beta library was derived from three nested multiplex PCR rounds that employed slightly modified ARM-PCR. It was with TRBV1-TRBV30 forward primers and a C-beta reverse primer that the first two PCR rounds were run, at around 10 cycles each. From the multiplex PCR reads, TCRdb called clonotypes with MiXCR, one entry per CDR3 protein. The sample has tens of thousands of distinct CDR3 sequences; 72% are singletons. The CDR3 runs 13 residues. The germline CDR1 and CDR2 sequences are PRHDT and FYEKMQ (reference sequence). On this clonotype: A read error may produce the germline difference seen at one junction end.

Co-extracting RNA and DNA was done with about 17-30 mg of unsorted bulk tissue as input. Tumor regions sampled: superior, inferior, left, right poles, and centre. Tumor samples were assessed, and every one had over 75% viable tumor cells. Sequencing used liver tumor tissue from sampling region 1. Subset here: tumor region T1, superior pole. This rearrangement joins TRBV13 to TRBJ2-3; D is undetermined. The sequence derives from a man aged 40-50 years with primary liver carcinoma and hepatitis B virus infection. The CDR3 sequence is CVSSLDSADTQYF. The DNA of the CDR3 is TGTGTCAGCAGCTTAGATAGTGCAGATACGCAGTATTTT.